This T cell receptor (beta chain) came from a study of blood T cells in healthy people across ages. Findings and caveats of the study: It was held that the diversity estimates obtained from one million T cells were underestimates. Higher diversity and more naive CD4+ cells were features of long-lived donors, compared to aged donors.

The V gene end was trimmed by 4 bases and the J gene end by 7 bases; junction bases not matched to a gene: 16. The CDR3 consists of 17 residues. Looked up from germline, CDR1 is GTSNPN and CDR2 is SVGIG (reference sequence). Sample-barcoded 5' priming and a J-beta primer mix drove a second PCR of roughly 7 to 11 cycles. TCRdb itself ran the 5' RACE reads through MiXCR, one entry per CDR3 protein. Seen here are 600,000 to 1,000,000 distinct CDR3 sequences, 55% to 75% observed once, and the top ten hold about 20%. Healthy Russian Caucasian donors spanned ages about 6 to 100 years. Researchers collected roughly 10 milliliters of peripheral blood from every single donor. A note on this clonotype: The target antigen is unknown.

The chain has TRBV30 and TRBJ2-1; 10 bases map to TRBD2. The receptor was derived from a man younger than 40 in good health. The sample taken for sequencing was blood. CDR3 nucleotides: TGTGCCTGGATCCAAATAGGGGCTAGCGGGAGCCCTAATGAGCAGTTCTTC. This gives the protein CAWIQIGASGSPNEQFF. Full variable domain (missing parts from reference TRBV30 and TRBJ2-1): SQTIHQWPATLVQPVGSPLSLECTVEGTSNPNLYWYRQAAGRGLQLLFYSVGIGQISSEVPQNLSASRPQDRQFILSSKKLLLSDSGFYLCAWIQIGASGSPNEQFFGPGTRLTVL.